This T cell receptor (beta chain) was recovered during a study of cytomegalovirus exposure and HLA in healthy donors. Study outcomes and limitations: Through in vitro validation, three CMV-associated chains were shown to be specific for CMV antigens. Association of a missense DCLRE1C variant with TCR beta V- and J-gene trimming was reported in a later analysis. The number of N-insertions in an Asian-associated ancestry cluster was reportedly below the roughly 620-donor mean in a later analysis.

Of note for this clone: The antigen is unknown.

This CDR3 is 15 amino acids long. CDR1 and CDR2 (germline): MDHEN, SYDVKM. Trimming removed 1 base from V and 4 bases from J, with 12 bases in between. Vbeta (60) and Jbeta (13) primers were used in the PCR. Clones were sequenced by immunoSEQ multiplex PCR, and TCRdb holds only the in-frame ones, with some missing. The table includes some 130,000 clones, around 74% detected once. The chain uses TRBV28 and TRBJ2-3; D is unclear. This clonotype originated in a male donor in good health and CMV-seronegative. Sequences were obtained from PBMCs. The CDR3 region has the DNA TGTGCCAGCAGTTTATCGAACTCCGCCGCAGATACGCAGTATTTT. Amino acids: CASSLSNSAADTQYF.